The 17 T cell receptor beta chains reported below all come from one sample, sequenced in a study of cytomegalovirus exposure and HLA in healthy donors. Primers for the PCR totalled 60 Vbeta and 13 Jbeta. Assay used: immunoSEQ multiplex PCR; TCRdb lists only in-frame clones, some missing. The table records 200,000 to 250,000 clones, approximately 79% of them present only once. The sequenced sample was PBMCs. Source of these receptors: a man in his fifties or sixties in good health and CMV-seronegative.

The rearrangement uses TRBV29-1 and TRBJ1-1; D ambiguous. Germline assignment: CDR1 SQVTM and CDR2 ANQGSEA. The ends were cut back, 4 bases at V and 3 bases at J, with 9 bases in the middle. The CDR3 extends over 12 amino acids. The CDR3, as DNA: TGCAGCGTTGTAGTAGCGCACACTGAAGCTTTCTTT. Protein product: CSVVVAHTEAFF.

This clone was detected only once. CDR3 region: CAWVTGITQNEQYF. CDR3 DNA: TGTGCCTGGGTTACAGGGATAACCCAGAACGAGCAGTACTTC. This chain links TRBV30 with TRBJ2-7, with D perhaps matching TRBD1 (6 bases). The germline CDR1 and CDR2 sequences are GTSNPN and SVGIG (reference sequence). Trimming removed 5 bases at V and 5 bases at J, with 19 bases between. The CDR3 length is 14 residues.

The J gene is TRBJ2-5, the V gene TRBV30; possibly TRBD2 for D (5 bases). CDR1 is GTSNPN, CDR2 SVGIG, per germline (reference sequence). The CDR3 loop spans 16 amino acids. The V and J ends lost 1 base and 2 bases respectively, with 17 bases between them. The CDR3 region is CAWSGRTASFQETQYF. CDR3 nucleotides: TGTGCCTGGAGTGGCCGGACTGCCTCCTTTCAAGAGACCCAGTACTTC.

J is TRBJ2-7 and V is TRBV28; 7 bases agree with TRBD2. This CDR3 has 13 amino acids. Germline V lookup: CDR1 MDHEN, CDR2 SYDVKM. V lost 5 bases and J lost 1; bases outside the gene matches: 2. The CDR3 sequence is CASSGTTSYEQYF. As DNA, the CDR3 is TGTGCCAGCAGTGGGACTACTTCCTACGAGCAGTACTTC.

The chain has TRBV5-6 and TRBJ2-2, with 10 bases identical to TRBD2. Germline V CDR1 and CDR2: SGHDT, YYEEEE. CDR3 size: 17 residues. V lost 4 bases, J lost 1 base, and 7 bases stayed unmatched. The chain's CDR3 is CASSLRAGGMNTGELFF. The CDR3 DNA sequence: TGTGCCAGCAGCCTACGAGCGGGAGGGATGAACACCGGGGAGCTGTTTTTT.

This chain uses TRBV4-1 with TRBJ2-1, with D perhaps matching TRBD2 (6 bases). The CDR3 covers 15 residues. Germline assignment: CDR1 MGHRA and CDR2 YSYEKL. V shed 5 bases and J shed 2 bases, with 13 bases lying between them. The CDR3 DNA reads as TGCGCCAGCAGCGTGGACTATCCCACCTACAATGAGCAGTTCTTC. This encodes CASSVDYPTYNEQFF.

The rearrangement uses TRBV25-1 and TRBJ1-3; no reliable D call. The CDR3 consists of 14 residues. In germline, CDR1 is MGHDK, CDR2 SYGVNS. Trimming took 5 bases from V and 0 from J, leaving 8 bases between them. CDR3 sequence: CASSPQSSGNTIYF. CDR3 nucleotides: TGTGCCAGCAGTCCACAAAGCTCTGGAAACACCATATATTTT. The whole variable domain, filled in from reference TRBV25-1 and TRBJ1-3, reads EADIYQTPRYLVIGTGKKITLECSQTMGHDKMYWYQQDPGMELHLIHYSYGVNSTEKGDLSSESTVSRIRTEHFPLTLESARPSHTSQYLCASSPQSSGNTIYFGEGSWLTVV.

The V gene is TRBV14, the J gene TRBJ2-2; 11 nucleotides align to TRBD2. V shed 1 base, J shed 4 bases, and the junction held 17 bases outside the gene matches. Germline CDR1 is SGHDN and CDR2 is FVKESK. The CDR3 loop spans 21 amino acids. CDR3 sequence reads: CASSQAGQGLTSGIPTGELFF. The CDR3 DNA reads TGTGCCAGCAGCCAAGCGGGACAGGGACTGACTAGCGGGATCCCCACCGGGGAGCTGTTTTTT.

This chain joins TRBV18 and TRBJ2-7, with 8 bases matching TRBD2. The CDR3 runs 15 residues. The trim removed 1 base at V and 2 bases at J, leaving 4 bases unmatched. CDR1 KGHSH and CDR2 LQKENI come from the germline V gene. As DNA, the CDR3 is TGTGCCAGCTCACCACTTATAGCGGGGACCTACGAGCAGTACTTC. It translates to CASSPLIAGTYEQYF.

V and J are TRBV27 and TRBJ2-3; weak D call: TRBD2 (5 bases). The CDR3 runs 17 residues. Germline assignment: CDR1 MNHEY and CDR2 SMNVEV (reference sequence). V was trimmed by 3 bases and J by 0 bases, leaving 16 bases between them. The CDR3 reads CASSFLYGSGSTDTQYF. The CDR3 DNA reads TGTGCCAGCAGTTTTCTGTATGGGTCGGGGAGCACAGATACGCAGTATTTT.

This chain uses TRBV5-1 with TRBJ2-5; possible D gene TRBD1, 5 bases. The length of the CDR3 is 15 residues. V lost 1 base to trimming and J lost 5 bases, with 15 bases between them. Germline V gene sequence: CDR1 SGHRS, CDR2 YFSETQ. The CDR3 loop reads CASSLSRVVKETQYF. DNA for the CDR3: TGCGCCAGCAGCTTGAGCAGGGTGGTGAAGGAGACCCAGTACTTC.

The gene calls are TRBV5-1 and TRBJ2-1, with 8 nucleotides matching TRBD2. From germline, CDR1 is SGHRS and CDR2 YFSETQ. CDR3 length equals 18 residues. V shed 1 base, J shed 0 bases, and the junction held 9 bases outside the gene matches. This CDR3 is CASSLFSGATSSYNEQFF. Written as DNA, the CDR3 is TGCGCCAGCAGCTTGTTTAGCGGGGCTACAAGCTCCTACAATGAGCAGTTCTTC.

In DNA, the CDR3 is TGTGCCAGCAGACTCATCCCACGGGACAGGGGGACCGGGGAGCTGTTTTTT. This translates into CASRLIPRDRGTGELFF. The chain combines TRBV7-9 with TRBJ2-2; TRBD1 aligns across 11 bases. CDR1 and CDR2 from the germline V gene are SEHNR and FQNEAQ (reference sequence). With 6 bases clipped from V and 5 bases from J, the junction kept 11 bases outside the gene matches. CDR3 length: 17 amino acids.

Points on this clone: Other DNA sequences within the sample encode an identical CDR3. V and J are TRBV5-1 and TRBJ2-7; TRBD2 is a possible D gene (6 bases). The CDR3 totals 17 residues. Trimming took 4 bases from V and 6 from J, leaving 26 bases between them. The germline V gene has CDR1 SGHRS and CDR2 YFSETQ. Here the CDR3 reads CASSPQITTLAGGEQYF. The CDR3 coding sequence is TGCGCCAGCAGCCCCCAAATAACGACTTTAGCCGGGGGCGAGCAGTACTTC.

CDR3 sequence (DNA): TGTGCCAGCTCACTTAATGAGGAGCAGTTCTTC. Translated: CASSLNEEQFF. The chain combines TRBV18 with TRBJ2-1; D unclear. From germline, CDR1 is KGHSH and CDR2 LQKENI. V dropped 4 bases and J dropped 10 bases, with 8 bases sitting between them. The CDR3 sequence is 11 residues long.

The CDR3: CAQDRGNGYTEAFF. As DNA, the CDR3 is TGTGCCCAGGACAGGGGGAACGGGTACACTGAAGCTTTCTTT. The chain employs TRBV2 and TRBJ1-1; TRBD1 aligns across 10 bases. V lost 11 bases, J lost 3 bases, and 9 bases stayed unmatched. Germline V gene lookup returns CDR1 SNHLY and CDR2 FYNNEI. CDR3 length equals 14 residues.

This chain uses TRBV28 with TRBJ2-7; D is unclear. Trimming shortened V by 7 bases and J by 1 base, and 14 bases separated the two germline ends. The germline V gene has CDR1 MDHEN and CDR2 SYDVKM. This CDR3 has 14 residues. CDR3 residues: CASTSPTVSYEQYF. The CDR3 nucleotides are TGTGCCAGCACCTCCCCTACGGTTTCCTACGAGCAGTACTTC.